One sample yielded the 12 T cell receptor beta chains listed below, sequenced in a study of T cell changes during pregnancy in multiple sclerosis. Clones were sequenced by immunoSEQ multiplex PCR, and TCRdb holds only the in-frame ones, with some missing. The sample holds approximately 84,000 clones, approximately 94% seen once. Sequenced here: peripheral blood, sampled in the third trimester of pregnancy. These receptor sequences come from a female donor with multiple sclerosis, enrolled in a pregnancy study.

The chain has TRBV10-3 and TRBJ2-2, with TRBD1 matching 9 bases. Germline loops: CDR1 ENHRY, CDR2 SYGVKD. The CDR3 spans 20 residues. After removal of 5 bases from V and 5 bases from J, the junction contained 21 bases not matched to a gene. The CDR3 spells CAISSPLGGQGGTRTGELFF. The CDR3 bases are TGTGCCATCAGTTCACCCCTGGGGGGACAGGGAGGGACGAGGACCGGGGAGCTGTTTTTT.

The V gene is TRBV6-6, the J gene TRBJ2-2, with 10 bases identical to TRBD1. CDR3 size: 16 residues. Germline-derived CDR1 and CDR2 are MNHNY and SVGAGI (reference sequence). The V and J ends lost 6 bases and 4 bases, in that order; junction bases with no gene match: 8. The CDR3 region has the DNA TGTGCCAGCAGCCAATCGGGACAGGGGAGCACCGGGGAGCTGTTTTTT. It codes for CASSQSGQGSTGELFF.

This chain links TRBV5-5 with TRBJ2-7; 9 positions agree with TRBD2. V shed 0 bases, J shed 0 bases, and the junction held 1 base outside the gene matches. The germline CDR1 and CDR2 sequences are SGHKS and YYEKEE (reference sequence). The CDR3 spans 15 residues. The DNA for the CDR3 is TGTGCCAGCAGCTTGGGTAGCGGGGGCTCCTACGAGCAGTACTTC. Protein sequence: CASSLGSGGSYEQYF.

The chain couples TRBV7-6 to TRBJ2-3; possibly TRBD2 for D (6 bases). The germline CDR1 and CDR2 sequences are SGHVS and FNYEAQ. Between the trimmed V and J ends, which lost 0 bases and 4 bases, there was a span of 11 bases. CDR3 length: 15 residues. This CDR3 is CASSLAGGVPDTQYF. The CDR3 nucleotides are TGTGCCAGCAGCTTAGCGGGAGGCGTACCAGATACGCAGTATTTT.

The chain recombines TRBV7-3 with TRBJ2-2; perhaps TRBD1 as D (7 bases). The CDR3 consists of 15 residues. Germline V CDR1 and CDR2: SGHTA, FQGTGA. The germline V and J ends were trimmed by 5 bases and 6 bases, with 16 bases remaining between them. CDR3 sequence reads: CASSNPTGRSGELFF. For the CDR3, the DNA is TGTGCCAGCAGCAACCCGACAGGGAGGTCCGGGGAGCTGTTTTTT.

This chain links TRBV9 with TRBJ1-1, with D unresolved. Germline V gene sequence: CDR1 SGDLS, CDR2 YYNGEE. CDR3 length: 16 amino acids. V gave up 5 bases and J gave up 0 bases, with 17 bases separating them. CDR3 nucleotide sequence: TGTGCCAGCAGTCTAACGGCGGGGAATTTGAACACTGAAGCTTTCTTT. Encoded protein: CASSLTAGNLNTEAFF.

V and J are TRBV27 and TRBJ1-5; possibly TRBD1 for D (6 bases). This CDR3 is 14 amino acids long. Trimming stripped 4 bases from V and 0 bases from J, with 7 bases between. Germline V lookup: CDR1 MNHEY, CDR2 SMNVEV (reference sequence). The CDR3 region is CASSWTVSNQPQHF. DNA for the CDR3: TGTGCCAGCAGTTGGACAGTTAGCAATCAGCCCCAGCATTTT.

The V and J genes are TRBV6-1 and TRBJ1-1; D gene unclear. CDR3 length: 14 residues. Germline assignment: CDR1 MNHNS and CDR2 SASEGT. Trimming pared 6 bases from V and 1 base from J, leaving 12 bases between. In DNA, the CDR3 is TGTGCCAGCAGCGCAGGCCCTACGAACACTGAAGCTTTCTTT. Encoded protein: CASSAGPTNTEAFF.

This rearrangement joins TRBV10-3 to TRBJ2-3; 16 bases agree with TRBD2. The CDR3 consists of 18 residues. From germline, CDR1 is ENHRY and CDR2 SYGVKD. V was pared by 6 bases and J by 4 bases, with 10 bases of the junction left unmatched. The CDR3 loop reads CAISKGLAGGPSADTQYF. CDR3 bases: TGTGCCATCAGCAAGGGACTAGCGGGGGGGCCTAGTGCAGATACGCAGTATTTT.

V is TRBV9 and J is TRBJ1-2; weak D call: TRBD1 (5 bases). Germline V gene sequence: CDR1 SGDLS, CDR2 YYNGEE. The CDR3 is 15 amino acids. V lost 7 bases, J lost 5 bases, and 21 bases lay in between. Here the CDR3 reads CASAGTSASRYGYTF. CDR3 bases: TGTGCCAGCGCCGGGACTTCCGCTTCTCGGTATGGCTACACCTTC.

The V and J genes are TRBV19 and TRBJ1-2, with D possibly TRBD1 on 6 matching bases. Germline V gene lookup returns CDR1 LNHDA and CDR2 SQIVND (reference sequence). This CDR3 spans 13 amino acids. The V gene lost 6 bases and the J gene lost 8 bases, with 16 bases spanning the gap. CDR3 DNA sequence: TGTGCCAGTAGCACCGGGACAAGTAAAGGCTACACCTTC. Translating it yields CASSTGTSKGYTF.

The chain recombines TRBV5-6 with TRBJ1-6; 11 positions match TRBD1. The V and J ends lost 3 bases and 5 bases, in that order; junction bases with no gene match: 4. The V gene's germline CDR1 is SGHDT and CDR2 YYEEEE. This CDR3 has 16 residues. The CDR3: CASSWGTGGNNSPLHF. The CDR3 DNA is TGTGCCAGCAGCTGGGGGACAGGGGGAAATAATTCACCCCTCCACTTT. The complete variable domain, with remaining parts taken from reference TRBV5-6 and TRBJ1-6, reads DAGVTQSPTHLIKTRGQQVTLRCSPKSGHDTVSWYQQALGQGPQFIFQYYEEEERQRGNFPDRFSGHQFPNYSSELNVNALLLGDSALYLCASSWGTGGNNSPLHFGNGTRLTVT.